Presented here are 24 T cell receptor beta chains from one specimen sequenced in a study of shared clonotypes between healthy human individuals (dated by TCRdb to 2018 to 2020). To prepare the library, the immunoSEQ multiplex PCR assay was applied. Drawn from immuneACCESS, this table holds only the in-frame rearrangements with V and J called that TCRdb kept. Clones are partly lost; checked studies trace under half to an unresolved V gene and leave the rest unexplained. This sample has about 1.5 million clones in its table, and about 98% of those were observed once. The ten largest clonotypes hold approximately 0.44% of the sample. Sequencing was carried out using naive CD4+ T cells sorted from blood. The cell subset or site label of this sample denotes: CD45RA+ positively selected. The receptors come from a man younger than 45 in good health.

The rearrangement links TRBV7-3 to TRBJ2-5; D gene ambiguous. Trimming left V 0 bases short and J 5 bases short, with 7 bases between. CDR1 and CDR2 (germline): SGHTA, FQGTGA. The CDR3 length is 13 residues. The CDR3: CASSLTRRETQYF. CDR3 bases: TGTGCCAGCAGCTTAACTAGACGGGAGACCCAGTACTTC.

J is TRBJ2-7 and V is TRBV5-1; TRBD1 matches at 7 bases. This CDR3 has 14 residues. CDR1 is SGHRS, CDR2 YFSETQ, per germline. After removal of 4 bases from V and 2 bases from J, the junction contained 6 bases not matched to a gene. In DNA form, the CDR3 reads TGCGCCAGCAGCCGCACCACAGGGGCCTACGAGCAGTACTTC. Translating gives CASSRTTGAYEQYF.

The chain couples TRBV5-1 to TRBJ2-5; TRBD2 matches at 8 bases. Germline values: CDR1 SGHRS, CDR2 YFSETQ. V was pared by 8 bases and J by 7 bases, with 13 bases of the junction left unmatched. The CDR3 sequence is 14 residues long. The CDR3 DNA reads as TGCGCCAGTAGTTGGGAAGCGGGAGCGGGGACCCAGTACTTC. It specifies CASSWEAGAGTQYF.

J is TRBJ2-3 and V is TRBV2, with a weak D call TRBD2 (6 bases). The V and J ends lost 3 bases and 0 bases respectively, with 16 bases between them. The length of the CDR3 is 17 residues. Germline CDR1 SNHLY, CDR2 FYNNEI. The CDR3 sequence: CASSESRSGSSTDTQYF. Here the CDR3 DNA reads TGTGCCAGCAGTGAGTCGCGTAGCGGATCTAGCACAGATACGCAGTATTTT.

This chain links TRBV18 with TRBJ2-3; D is undetermined. The CDR3 is 16 amino acids. The germline CDR1 and CDR2 sequences are KGHSH and LQKENI. Trimming pared 2 bases from V and 6 bases from J, leaving 18 bases between. CDR3 coding DNA: TGTGCCAGCTCACCAACTTCGTCGATGAGCATGGATACGCAGTATTTT. Translated: CASSPTSSMSMDTQYF.

This clone was detected only once. The rearrangement uses TRBV29-1 and TRBJ2-2; D gene uncertain. V lost 5 bases, J lost 3 bases, and 13 bases lay in between. Germline values: CDR1 SQVTM, CDR2 ANQGSEA. The CDR3 contains 14 residues. The CDR3 region is CSVNSGAHTGELFF. The CDR3 DNA sequence: TGCAGCGTTAACTCAGGAGCGCACACCGGGGAGCTGTTTTTT.

This clone was recorded once. The CDR3 nucleotides read TGTGCCAGTAGTATCCGCGTTGACAGTTACGAGCAGTACTTC. This codes for CASSIRVDSYEQYF. The chain combines TRBV19 with TRBJ2-7, with D possibly being TRBD1 (5 bases). V was clipped by 3 bases and J by 4 bases, with 13 bases between them. CDR3 size: 14 residues. CDR1 and CDR2 (germline): LNHDA, SQIVND (reference sequence).

The CDR3 sequence: CASSSSPAGAVQYF. CDR3 nucleotides: TGTGCCAGCAGCTCCTCCCCTGCAGGGGCGGTTCAGTACTTC. The rearrangement links TRBV5-4 to TRBJ2-4; the D gene is possibly TRBD1 (6 bases). V was clipped by 3 bases and J by 11 bases, with 18 bases between them. Germline V gene data show CDR1 as SGHNT and CDR2 as YYREEE (reference sequence). This CDR3 is 14 amino acids long.

The chain combines TRBV7-9 with TRBJ1-2, with D possibly matching TRBD1 (5 bases). The V end lost 1 base, the J end lost 4 bases, and 13 bases lay between the germline ends. The CDR3 runs 15 residues. In germline, CDR1 is SEHNR, CDR2 FQNEAQ (reference sequence). In DNA form, the CDR3 reads TGTGCCAGCAGCTTAGTCGACCGAAGGGGCTATGGCTACACCTTC. It encodes CASSLVDRRGYGYTF. Full variable domain (remainder filled in from reference TRBV7-9 and TRBJ1-2): DTGVSQNPRHKITKRGQNVTFRCDPISEHNRLYWYRQTLGQGPEFLTYFQNEAQLEKSRLLSDRFSAERPKGSFSTLEIQRTEQGDSAMYLCASSLVDRRGYGYTFGSGTRLTVV.

Notes on this clone: One end of the junction fails to match germline, which may point to a read error. The rearrangement joins TRBV5-1 to TRBJ2-5; TRBD1 is a possible D gene (6 bases). The germline V gene encodes CDR1 SGHRS and CDR2 YFSETQ. This CDR3 has 13 residues. CDR3 amino acids: CASSSDSQGTQYF. The CDR3 nucleotides are TGCGCCAGCAGCTCGGACAGTCAAGGGACCCAGTACTTC.

The V and J genes are TRBV18 and TRBJ2-5; 9 positions match TRBD1. The V gene's germline CDR1 is KGHSH and CDR2 LQKENI. This CDR3 has 16 residues. Unmatched junction bases numbered 7, after V lost 4 bases and J lost 1 base. The CDR3: CASSLKPTGGQETQYF. The CDR3 DNA reads as TGTGCCAGCTCACTCAAGCCGACAGGGGGCCAAGAGACCCAGTACTTC. The whole variable domain, remainder taken from reference TRBV18 and TRBJ2-5, is NAGVMQNPRHLVRRRGQEARLRCSPMKGHSHVYWYRQLPEEGLKFMVYLQKENIIDESGMPKERFSAEFPKEGPSILRIQQVVRGDSAAYFCASSLKPTGGQETQYFGPGTRLLVL.

Concerning this clone itself: The sample holds other DNA sequences that translate to the same CDR3. The chain employs TRBV6-4 and TRBJ2-7; TRBD2 agrees at 10 bases. V lost 6 bases and J lost 2; bases outside the gene matches: 4. The CDR3 extends over 14 amino acids. Germline V gene data show CDR1 as MRHNA and CDR2 as SNTAGT. The CDR3 protein is CASRRTSGTYEQYF. The CDR3 region has the DNA TGTGCCAGCAGACGGACTAGCGGAACCTACGAGCAGTACTTC.

This chain uses TRBV6-1 with TRBJ1-5; 7 nucleotides line up with TRBD1. V lost 4 bases and J lost 6; bases outside the gene matches: 12. The CDR3 runs to 16 residues. Germline lookup yields CDR1 MNHNS and CDR2 SASEGT. CDR3: CASSGNKGAVSQPQHF. As DNA, the CDR3 is TGTGCCAGCAGTGGTAATAAGGGGGCGGTGAGTCAGCCCCAGCATTTT.

The chain joins TRBV27 to TRBJ2-5, with D possibly matching TRBD2 (5 bases). The J call may be mistaken, given a closer DNA end match to TRBJ2-7. This CDR3 is built from 16 residues. The germline CDR1 and CDR2 sequences are MNHEY and SMNVEV (reference sequence). This CDR3 is CASSTNHGVIAYEQYF. In DNA form, the CDR3 reads TGTGCCAGCAGTACCAACCACGGGGTAATAGCCTACGAGCAGTACTTC.

The V gene is TRBV29-1, the J gene TRBJ1-1, with D tentatively TRBD1 (5 bases). The germline V gene has CDR1 SQVTM and CDR2 ANQGSEA. The germline V and J ends were trimmed by 4 bases and 6 bases, with 21 bases remaining between them. The CDR3 runs 15 residues. The CDR3 spells CSVGGRKGRGAEAFF. Here the CDR3 DNA reads TGCAGCGTTGGAGGCAGGAAGGGACGAGGCGCTGAAGCTTTCTTT. Full variable domain (rest looked up from reference TRBV29-1 and TRBJ1-1): SAVISQKPSRDICQRGTSLTIQCQVDSQVTMMFWYRQQPGQSLTLIATANQGSEATYESGFVIDKFPISRPNLTFSTLTVSNMSPEDSSIYLCSVGGRKGRGAEAFFGQGTRLTVV.

The sample holds one count of this clone. J is TRBJ2-7 and V is TRBV19, with 12 bases that match TRBD2. The length of the CDR3 is 15 residues. Per the germline V gene, CDR1 is LNHDA and CDR2 is SQIVND (reference sequence). V was pared by 6 bases and J by 3 bases, with 6 bases of the junction left unmatched. CDR3 region: CASSRTSGRLYEQYF. The CDR3, as DNA: TGTGCCAGTAGCCGAACTAGCGGGAGGCTCTACGAGCAGTACTTC.

The chain links TRBV5-1 to TRBJ2-7, with D perhaps TRBD2 (7 bases). CDR1 SGHRS and CDR2 YFSETQ come from the germline V gene. The CDR3 has 17 residues. V lost 4 bases, J lost 3 bases, and 23 bases lay in between. For the CDR3, the DNA is TGCGCCAGCAGCAGGAGTTGGCACGGGGAGGGGGACTACGAGCAGTACTTC. This codes for CASSRSWHGEGDYEQYF.

This clone showed up just once. The chain is built from TRBV7-2 and TRBJ2-3; D is uncertain. This CDR3 is built from 13 residues. Trimming pared 1 base from V and 4 bases from J, leaving 6 bases between. Germline CDR1 SGHTA, CDR2 FQGNSA. The CDR3: CASSLGTADTQYF. DNA for the CDR3: TGTGCCAGCAGCTTAGGGACCGCAGATACGCAGTATTTT.

The genes are TRBV28 and TRBJ1-2; 7 nucleotides line up with TRBD1. The CDR3 extends over 14 amino acids. The V gene end was trimmed by 3 bases and the J gene end by 5 bases; junction bases not matched to a gene: 6. The germline gives CDR1 MDHEN, CDR2 SYDVKM. CDR3 sequence: CASSFPDRDYGYTF. CDR3 nucleotide sequence: TGTGCCAGCAGTTTCCCCGACAGGGATTATGGCTACACCTTC.

As DNA, the CDR3 is TGTGCCAGCAGCCTGTGGTTGTTGGGTACAGATACGCAGTATTTT. Encoded protein: CASSLWLLGTDTQYF. The gene calls are TRBV5-6 and TRBJ2-3, with unresolved D. This CDR3 has 15 residues. Looked up from germline, CDR1 is SGHDT and CDR2 is YYEEEE. Trimming left V 4 bases short and J 3 bases short, with 15 bases between.

The chain uses TRBV9 and TRBJ1-4; TRBD1 aligns across 7 bases. The germline gives CDR1 SGDLS, CDR2 YYNGEE. The CDR3 is 14 residues long. V trimming: 0 bases; J trimming: 6 bases; junction bases outside the gene matches: 2. In DNA, the CDR3 is TGTGCCAGCAGCGTAGGGGGACAGCATGAAAAACTGTTTTTT. Amino acid sequence: CASSVGGQHEKLFF.

The V and J genes are TRBV2 and TRBJ2-7; 8 nucleotides align to TRBD1. The germline V gene has CDR1 SNHLY and CDR2 FYNNEI. Trimming removed 6 bases from V and 5 bases from J; junction bases left unmatched: 12. CDR3 size: 15 residues. This chain's CDR3 is CASSRAGQGTHEQYF. In nucleotides, the CDR3 is TGTGCCAGCAGCAGAGCCGGACAGGGAACCCACGAGCAGTACTTC.

The chain carries TRBV5-6 and TRBJ1-2; 7 nucleotides line up with TRBD1. The V gene end was trimmed by 7 bases and the J gene end by 4 bases; junction bases not matched to a gene: 10. The CDR3 spans 14 residues. Germline CDR1 and CDR2: SGHDT and YYEEEE. This chain's CDR3 is CASAAQTGTYGYTF. The DNA for the CDR3 is TGTGCCAGCGCGGCCCAGACAGGGACCTATGGCTACACCTTC.

This sequence joins TRBV7-2 and TRBJ1-4; D call uncertain. This CDR3 region has 15 residues. Germline V CDR1 and CDR2: SGHTA, FQGNSA. Trimming removed 5 bases at V and 4 bases at J, with 14 bases between. CDR3 DNA sequence: TGTGCCAGCAGCCCCGGGGAGGGAAATAATGAAAAACTGTTTTTT. It codes for CASSPGEGNNEKLFF.